This TCR beta chain came from a study of lymphopenia after photon versus proton radiotherapy. The CDR3 totals 14 residues. In germline, CDR1 is SQVTM, CDR2 ANQGSEA. Germline trimming cut 4 bases from V and 4 bases from J; bases unmatched to any gene: 8. Measured with immunoSEQ multiplex PCR; TCRdb has only the in-frame clones, and not every one. This table has fewer than 50,000 clones, over 75% appearing once. The sequencing here drew on peripheral blood, taken from a patient treated with photon-based radiotherapy. The chain employs TRBV29-1 and TRBJ2-7, with TRBD1 matching 9 bases. This receptor was taken from a man aged 35 to 55 with gastric cancer. CDR3 sequence reads: CSVGPTGQGYEQYF. DNA for the CDR3: TGCAGCGTTGGACCCACGGGACAGGGTTACGAGCAGTACTTC.